The clone carrying this TCR beta chain came up once. Its antigen is undetermined. With 60 Vbeta and 13 Jbeta primers, the PCR was carried out. Sequencing used immunoSEQ multiplex PCR; TCRdb keeps in-frame clones, though not all of them. The table includes roughly 120,000 clones, approximately 60% detected once. V dropped 6 bases and J dropped 5; count of bases not matched to a gene: 5. The CDR3 spans 14 residues. Germline V gene data show CDR1 as SNHLY and CDR2 as FYNNEI. The data derive from a study of cytomegalovirus exposure and HLA in healthy donors. Study outcomes and limitations: It was in a later analysis that TCR association rates were seen to vary by HLA locus, highest for DRB1 and lowest for HLA-C. Of the V segments, some could not be distinguished, including TRBV6-2 and TRBV6-3, and were excluded. Previous analysis showed most TCR beta V segments were productive about 87% or about 30% of the time.

V is TRBV2 and J is TRBJ2-2; 8 bases agree with TRBD2. The receptor's source is a woman between 25 and 40 years old in good health and CMV-seronegative. Sample: PBMCs. The CDR3 sequence: CASRAGVGTGELFF. The CDR3, as DNA: TGTGCCAGCAGAGCGGGAGTGGGGACCGGGGAGCTGTTTTTT. The full variable domain, rest sourced from reference TRBV2 and TRBJ2-2, is EPEVTQTPSHQVTQMGQEVILRCVPISNHLYFYWYRQILGQKVEFLVSFYNNEISEKSEIFDDQFSVERPDGSNFTLKIRSTKLEDSAMYFCASRAGVGTGELFFGEGSRLTVL.